The 22 T cell receptor beta chains below come from one sample, sequenced in a study of long-term antiretroviral therapy in people with HIV. Sequencing used immunoSEQ v3.0 at survey level. The protocol was immunoSEQ multiplex PCR, while the TCRdb copy is restricted to in-frame clones and leaves out a portion. Of 20,000 to 25,000 clones detected, roughly 78% appear once; the ten largest clones hold 9% to 10%. The sample in question was unsorted PBMCs, obtained 1.2 years after starting antiretroviral therapy. The source of these receptors is a woman aged 40 to 55 with HIV.

The rearrangement uses TRBV5-6 and TRBJ1-2; 8 positions agree with TRBD1. Germline-derived CDR1 and CDR2 are SGHDT and YYEEEE. The V gene end was trimmed by 4 bases and the J gene end by 2 bases; junction bases not matched to a gene: 4. This CDR3 has 14 amino acids. CDR3 bases: TGTGCCAGCAGCATCGGGACAGGCAACTATGGCTACACCTTC. This translates into CASSIGTGNYGYTF. Using reference TRBV5-6 and TRBJ1-2 for the parts outside the CDR3, the full variable domain is DAGVTQSPTHLIKTRGQQVTLRCSPKSGHDTVSWYQQALGQGPQFIFQYYEEEERQRGNFPDRFSGHQFPNYSSELNVNALLLGDSALYLCASSIGTGNYGYTFGSGTRLTVV.

The genes are TRBV30 and TRBJ2-1; 7 nucleotides align to TRBD1. V trimming: 2 bases; J trimming: 9 bases; junction bases outside the gene matches: 16. This CDR3 spans 16 amino acids. From germline, CDR1 is GTSNPN and CDR2 SVGIG (reference sequence). In DNA form, the CDR3 reads TGTGCCTGGAGTTTCTACAGGGGCTACAAGGGAAGTGAGCAGTTCTTC. Translating gives CAWSFYRGYKGSEQFF. The full variable domain, in which reference TRBV30 and TRBJ2-1 provide the parts outside the CDR3, is SQTIHQWPATLVQPVGSPLSLECTVEGTSNPNLYWYRQAAGRGLQLLFYSVGIGQISSEVPQNLSASRPQDRQFILSSKKLLLSDSGFYLCAWSFYRGYKGSEQFFGPGTRLTVL.

This chain uses TRBV27 with TRBJ2-2; 11 positions agree with TRBD2. Looked up from germline, CDR1 is MNHEY and CDR2 is SMNVEV (reference sequence). The CDR3 is 16 residues long. V was pared by 8 bases and J by 1 base, with 6 bases of the junction left unmatched. The DNA for the CDR3 is TGTGCCAGCGGACTGGGACTAGCGGTGAACACCGGGGAGCTGTTTTTT. Its translation is CASGLGLAVNTGELFF.

This chain joins TRBV10-3 and TRBJ2-1, with unresolved D. The germline V gene encodes CDR1 ENHRY and CDR2 SYGVKD. The CDR3 contains 15 residues. V lost 2 bases and J 1 base, leaving 9 bases between the germline ends. The CDR3 bases are TGTGCCATCAGTGAGAGGGTAGGTTCCTACAATGAGCAGTTCTTC. Protein product: CAISERVGSYNEQFF.

This sequence joins TRBV15 and TRBJ1-5; no definite D call. Germline CDR1 LNHNV, CDR2 YYDKDF (reference sequence). V was shortened by 1 base and J by 1 base, with 11 bases between the two germline ends. The CDR3 sequence is 16 residues long. The CDR3 nucleotides are TGTGCCACCAGCAGAGTAGGCCTAGGAAGCAATCAGCCCCAGCATTTT. It specifies CATSRVGLGSNQPQHF.

V gene TRBV5-6 combines with J gene TRBJ2-3; 8 nucleotides align to TRBD2. V gave up 4 bases and J gave up 6 bases; unmatched junction bases: 7. The CDR3 has 14 amino acids. Germline CDR1 reads SGHDT; CDR2 reads YYEEEE. The CDR3 here is CASSLGLETDTQYF. CDR3 DNA sequence: TGTGCCAGCAGCCTGGGACTAGAAACCGATACGCAGTATTTT. Full variable domain (outside the CDR3, taken from reference TRBV5-6 and TRBJ2-3): DAGVTQSPTHLIKTRGQQVTLRCSPKSGHDTVSWYQQALGQGPQFIFQYYEEEERQRGNFPDRFSGHQFPNYSSELNVNALLLGDSALYLCASSLGLETDTQYFGPGTRLTVL.

The CDR3 DNA reads TGTGCCAGCAGCTTAGATAGGACAGATACGCAGTATTTT. It yields the protein CASSLDRTDTQYF. The rearrangement links TRBV7-2 to TRBJ2-3; no clear D gene. V gave up 1 base and J gave up 3 bases, with 5 bases separating them. The germline gives CDR1 SGHTA, CDR2 FQGNSA. The CDR3 extends over 13 amino acids. The whole variable domain, remainder taken from reference TRBV7-2 and TRBJ2-3, is GAGVSQSPSNKVTEKGKDVELRCDPISGHTALYWYRQSLGQGLEFLIYFQGNSAPDKSGLPSDRFSAERTGGSVSTLTIQRTQQEDSAVYLCASSLDRTDTQYFGPGTRLTVL.

CDR3 bases: TGTGCCAGCAGCTTAGAAGCAGGGTGGGACACTGAAGCTTTCTTT. Translation: CASSLEAGWDTEAFF. This rearrangement joins TRBV13 to TRBJ1-1, with a possible D match to TRBD1 (5 bases). Germline CDR1 is PRHDT and CDR2 is FYEKMQ (reference sequence). With 1 base removed from V and 3 bases from J, the gap between germline ends came to 12 bases. There are 15 residues in the CDR3.

The gene calls are TRBV19 and TRBJ1-2; TRBD1 might be the D (5 bases). Germline V lookup: CDR1 LNHDA, CDR2 SQIVND (reference sequence). The V gene lost 0 bases and the J gene lost 4 bases, with 12 bases spanning the gap. This CDR3 has 15 residues. The CDR3 DNA is TGTGCCAGTAGTATAGAGGCAGGGAGCCCCTATGGCTACACCTTC. This codes for CASSIEAGSPYGYTF.

V is TRBV27 and J is TRBJ2-3, with 13 bases identical to TRBD2. V shed 4 bases and J 1 base; nucleotides not matched to a gene: 8. CDR1 MNHEY and CDR2 SMNVEV come from the germline V gene (reference sequence). The CDR3 spans 18 residues. The CDR3 is CASSSWTSGSFGTDTQYF. As DNA, the CDR3 is TGTGCCAGCAGTTCCTGGACTAGCGGGAGCTTTGGCACAGATACGCAGTATTTT.

The chain joins TRBV19 to TRBJ1-1; the D is unclear. The CDR3 is 15 amino acids. In germline, CDR1 is LNHDA, CDR2 SQIVND (reference sequence). Trimming shortened V by 0 bases and J by 0 bases, and 8 bases separated the two germline ends. The CDR3 DNA sequence: TGTGCCAGTAGTATAGAGACGGCGATGAACACTGAAGCTTTCTTT. The encoded protein is CASSIETAMNTEAFF.

This chain uses TRBV11-2 with TRBJ2-5; 10 bases align to TRBD2. Germline assignment: CDR1 SGHAT and CDR2 FQNNGV. Unmatched junction bases numbered 7, after V lost 1 base and J lost 11 bases. This CDR3 region has 14 residues. CDR3 sequence: CASSLAPSGGEQYF. The CDR3 bases are TGTGCCAGCAGCTTAGCCCCTAGCGGGGGAGAACAGTACTTC.

V usage is TRBV11-2 and J usage is TRBJ2-7, with 11 nucleotides matching TRBD1. The CDR3 sequence is 16 residues long. Germline lookup yields CDR1 SGHAT and CDR2 FQNNGV. The junction had 6 bases not matched to a gene; V was cut back by 2 bases and J by 3 bases. CDR3: CASSLKVGQGDYEQYF. CDR3 sequence (DNA): TGTGCCAGCAGCTTAAAGGTGGGACAGGGGGACTACGAGCAGTACTTC. The full variable domain, its missing parts supplied by reference TRBV11-2 and TRBJ2-7, is EAGVAQSPRYKIIEKRQSVAFWCNPISGHATLYWYQQILGQGPKLLIQFQNNGVVDDSQLPKDRFSAERLKGVDSTLKIQPAKLEDSAVYLCASSLKVGQGDYEQYFGPGTRLTVT.

The rearrangement uses TRBV27 and TRBJ2-3; unclear D gene. From germline, CDR1 is MNHEY and CDR2 SMNVEV (reference sequence). The V and J ends lost 5 bases and 4 bases respectively, with 10 bases between them. The length of the CDR3 is 13 residues. Written as DNA, the CDR3 is TGTGCCAGCAGTCCCGTTGGGGCAGATACGCAGTATTTT. It codes for CASSPVGADTQYF.

J is TRBJ2-7 and V is TRBV29-1, with D uncertain. Germline V CDR1 and CDR2: SQVTM, ANQGSEA. CDR3 length equals 14 residues. Trimming took off 4 bases at V and 0 bases at J, with 13 bases between the two ends. The CDR3 coding sequence is TGCAGCGTTGTGGAGACGTTGAGCTCCTACGAGCAGTACTTC. Translating gives CSVVETLSSYEQYF.

The rearrangement joins TRBV29-1 to TRBJ2-7, with 9 bases lining up with TRBD1. The CDR3 spans 16 residues. CDR1 is SQVTM, CDR2 ANQGSEA, per germline. Trimming at V came to 5 bases and at J to 0 bases, leaving 11 bases not matched to a gene. The CDR3 DNA reads as TGCAGCGTTTCGGCCCCAGACAGGGGGTTCTCCTACGAGCAGTACTTC. It codes for CSVSAPDRGFSYEQYF.

The CDR3, as DNA: TGCGCCAGCAGCTTGGAGGAGGCGACAGTGGCCTACGAGCAGTACTTC. Encoded protein: CASSLEEATVAYEQYF. The rearrangement links TRBV5-1 to TRBJ2-7; D may correspond to TRBD1 or TRBD2 (5 bases each). The CDR3 consists of 16 residues. Trimming took off 0 bases at V and 2 bases at J, with 15 bases between the two ends. Germline V CDR1 and CDR2: SGHRS, YFSETQ.

The chain employs TRBV7-8 and TRBJ2-7, with unresolved D. Germline V gene sequence: CDR1 SGHVS, CDR2 FQNEAQ. The CDR3 spans 14 residues. V lost 5 bases to trimming and J lost 6 bases, with 17 bases between them. This CDR3 reads CASSPTGPHIEQYF. CDR3 DNA: TGTGCCAGCAGCCCCACGGGCCCCCACATCGAGCAGTACTTC.

This chain joins TRBV5-5 and TRBJ2-5; TRBD2 aligns across 8 bases. Germline assignment: CDR1 SGHKS and CDR2 YYEKEE (reference sequence). Germline trimming cut 4 bases from V and 4 bases from J; bases unmatched to any gene: 12. This CDR3 has 16 residues. The CDR3 here is CASSPGTSSAGETQYF. The DNA for the CDR3 is TGTGCCAGCAGCCCTGGGACTAGTTCGGCGGGAGAGACCCAGTACTTC.

This clone showed up just once. The chain joins TRBV5-6 to TRBJ1-2, with a weak D call TRBD1 (6 bases). The V gene lost 4 bases and the J gene lost 1 base, with 11 bases spanning the gap. The CDR3 is 14 residues long. Looked up from germline, CDR1 is SGHDT and CDR2 is YYEEEE. The CDR3 sequence: CASSTQGFNYGYTF. CDR3 DNA: TGTGCCAGCAGCACACAGGGTTTTAACTATGGCTACACCTTC. Full variable domain (remainder filled in from reference TRBV5-6 and TRBJ1-2): DAGVTQSPTHLIKTRGQQVTLRCSPKSGHDTVSWYQQALGQGPQFIFQYYEEEERQRGNFPDRFSGHQFPNYSSELNVNALLLGDSALYLCASSTQGFNYGYTFGSGTRLTVV.

The CDR3 spells CASSYQTGSGRSLTF. Written as DNA, the CDR3 is TGTGCCAGCAGTTATCAGACAGGGAGTGGGAGAAGTCTCACCTTC. The gene calls are TRBV6-5 and TRBJ1-2; 7 positions match TRBD1. The CDR3 loop spans 15 amino acids. CDR1 and CDR2 (germline): MNHEY, SVGAGI. Unmatched junction bases numbered 17, after V lost 3 bases and J lost 13 bases.

CDR3 bases: TGTGCCAGCAGCTCTCAGACTAGCGGGGGGCTGACGGAAGCCTACGAGCAGTACTTC. This sequence encodes CASSSQTSGGLTEAYEQYF. V is TRBV7-2 and J is TRBJ2-7, with TRBD2 matching over 13 bases. Germline CDR1 SGHTA, CDR2 FQGNSA. Trimming at V came to 4 bases and at J to 2 bases, leaving 14 bases not matched to a gene. The length of the CDR3 is 19 residues.